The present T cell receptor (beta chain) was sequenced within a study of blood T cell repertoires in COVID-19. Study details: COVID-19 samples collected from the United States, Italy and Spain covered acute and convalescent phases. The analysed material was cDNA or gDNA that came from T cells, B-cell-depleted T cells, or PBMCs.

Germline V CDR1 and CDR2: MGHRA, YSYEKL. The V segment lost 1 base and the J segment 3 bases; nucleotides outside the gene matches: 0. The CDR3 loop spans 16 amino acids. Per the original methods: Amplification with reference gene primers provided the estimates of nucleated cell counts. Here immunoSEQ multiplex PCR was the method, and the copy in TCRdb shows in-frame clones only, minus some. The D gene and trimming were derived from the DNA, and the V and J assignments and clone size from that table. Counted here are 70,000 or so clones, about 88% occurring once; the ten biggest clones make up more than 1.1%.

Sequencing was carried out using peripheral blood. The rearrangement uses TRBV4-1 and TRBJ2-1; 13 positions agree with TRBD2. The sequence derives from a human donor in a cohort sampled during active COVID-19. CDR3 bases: TGCGCCAGCAGCCAAGGGACTAGCGGGAGCTACAATGAGCAGTTCTTC. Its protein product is CASSQGTSGSYNEQFF.